What follows are 19 T cell receptor beta chains derived from one specimen sequenced in a study of T cell changes during pregnancy in multiple sclerosis. The table came from immunoSEQ multiplex PCR; TCRdb's copy has only in-frame clones and leaves some out. This sample carries around 83,000 clones, 90% to 95% of them seen once, and the ten largest clones take 0.45% to 0.55%. This material consisted of CD4+ T cells from peripheral blood mononuclear cells, taken in the second trimester of pregnancy. The receptors were sampled from a female donor with multiple sclerosis, enrolled in a pregnancy study.

A few counts support this clone. The chain combines TRBV19 with TRBJ1-2; D is perhaps TRBD1 (5 bases). The V end was cut by 5 bases, the J end by 7 bases, with 17 bases between. Germline V gene data show CDR1 as LNHDA and CDR2 as SQIVND (reference sequence). The CDR3 totals 14 residues. This CDR3 reads CASSYVSDISGYTF. The CDR3, as DNA: TGTGCCAGTAGTTATGTATCGGACATCTCTGGCTACACCTTC.

The chain has TRBV4-3 and TRBJ1-4; maybe TRBD1 (5 bases). Germline loops: CDR1 LGHNA, CDR2 YSLEER. This CDR3 has 13 residues. Trimming stripped 3 bases from V and 6 bases from J, with 8 bases between. CDR3 sequence reads: CASSQRTHEKLFF. The CDR3 bases are TGCGCCAGCAGCCAGCGGACACATGAAAAACTGTTTTTT.

The J gene is TRBJ2-5, the V gene TRBV15, with D maybe TRBD2 (7 bases). The CDR3 is 16 amino acids. Trimming cost V 3 bases and J 5 bases, with 19 bases left between them. Germline CDR1 is LNHNV and CDR2 is YYDKDF (reference sequence). CDR3 sequence reads: CATSSVRGGALETQYF. For the CDR3, the DNA is TGTGCCACCAGCAGCGTTAGGGGGGGGGCCTTGGAGACCCAGTACTTC.

The chain recombines TRBV18 with TRBJ1-2, with D maybe TRBD1 (6 bases). Looked up from germline, CDR1 is KGHSH and CDR2 is LQKENI. Trimming pared 5 bases from V and 6 bases from J, leaving 13 bases between. The CDR3 is 13 amino acids. The CDR3 bases are TGTGCCAGCTCATCCGGGACATTCCATGGCTACACCTTC. Translated, it gives CASSSGTFHGYTF.

This sequence joins TRBV5-1 and TRBJ2-3; 7 nucleotides match TRBD2. With 4 bases clipped from V and 0 bases from J, the junction kept 5 bases outside the gene matches. This CDR3 has 15 residues. Germline lookup yields CDR1 SGHRS and CDR2 YFSETQ. CDR3 sequence reads: CASSQSGASTDTQYF. In DNA, the CDR3 is TGCGCCAGCAGCCAGAGCGGGGCGAGCACAGATACGCAGTATTTT.

This clone was observed a few times. The CDR3 is CASSPDPTGGPLYEQFF. The CDR3 DNA is TGTGCCAGCAGTCCTGATCCTACAGGGGGCCCCTTATATGAGCAGTTCTTC. The chain has TRBV27 and TRBJ2-1; TRBD1 aligns across 9 bases. The J segment lost 8 bases and the V segment lost 5 bases, leaving 16 bases of the junction unmatched. The CDR3 is 17 residues long. CDR1 is MNHEY and CDR2 is SMNVEV in the germline V gene (reference sequence).

The chain has TRBV7-2 and TRBJ2-3; 14 bases are shared with TRBD2. The CDR3 extends over 17 amino acids. The germline V gene encodes CDR1 SGHTA and CDR2 FQGNSA. The ends lost 5 bases at V and 0 bases at J; junction bases unmatched: 4. The CDR3 nucleotides read TGTGCCAGCAGCCCCCGGACTAGCGGGGGGAGCACAGATACGCAGTATTTT. As protein: CASSPRTSGGSTDTQYF.

The chain combines TRBV5-1 with TRBJ2-1; 13 bases line up with TRBD2. Germline loops: CDR1 SGHRS, CDR2 YFSETQ. Losses at the gene ends were 4 bases for V and 7 bases for J; bases not matched to a gene: 8. This CDR3 is 16 amino acids long. The CDR3 region is CASSILAGGIVNEQFF. In DNA form, the CDR3 reads TGCGCCAGCAGCATACTAGCGGGGGGGATAGTAAATGAGCAGTTCTTC.

The chain joins TRBV6-6 to TRBJ1-2; D is undetermined. The CDR3 covers 15 residues. Between the trimmed V and J ends, which lost 5 bases and 4 bases, there was a span of 17 bases. The germline CDR1 and CDR2 sequences are MNHNY and SVGAGI (reference sequence). The CDR3 DNA reads as TGTGCCAGCAGTCCGTCCGGGAGGGAAGTCTATGGCTACACCTTC. The encoded protein is CASSPSGREVYGYTF.

This sequence joins TRBV28 and TRBJ2-7; D remains unclear. This CDR3 contains 14 residues. In germline, CDR1 is MDHEN, CDR2 SYDVKM. Between the trimmed V and J ends, which lost 6 bases and 1 base, there was a span of 13 bases. The CDR3 loop reads CASRSQDPSYEQYF. CDR3 in DNA: TGTGCCAGCAGGTCGCAGGATCCTTCCTACGAGCAGTACTTC.

The chain links TRBV9 to TRBJ2-6, with TRBD1 as a possible D gene (5 bases). V was shortened by 2 bases and J by 4 bases, with 10 bases between the two germline ends. Germline CDR1 SGDLS, CDR2 YYNGEE. This CDR3 spans 15 amino acids. The CDR3: CASSVRVAGANVLTF. CDR3 DNA sequence: TGTGCCAGCAGCGTCAGGGTTGCAGGGGCCAACGTCCTGACTTTC.

This chain uses TRBV6-5 with TRBJ2-7; TRBD2 matches 11 bases. Germline V gene lookup returns CDR1 MNHEY and CDR2 SVGAGI. The CDR3 consists of 16 residues. J gave up 3 bases and V 2 bases, and 6 bases lay outside the gene matches. CDR3 nucleotide sequence: TGTGCCAGCAGTTACCTGACTAGCGGGGCCCACTACGAGCAGTACTTC. The encoded protein is CASSYLTSGAHYEQYF.

The chain recombines TRBV19 with TRBJ1-1; the D gene is possibly TRBD1 (6 bases). V was trimmed by 7 bases and J by 0 bases, leaving 9 bases between them. Germline V gives CDR1 LNHDA, CDR2 SQIVND (reference sequence). CDR3 size: 13 residues. CDR3 nucleotide sequence: TGTGCCAGTAAGGACAGAGTGAACACTGAAGCTTTCTTT. It translates to CASKDRVNTEAFF.

The V and J genes are TRBV18 and TRBJ1-1; 7 positions agree with TRBD1. V shed 3 bases and J 5 bases; nucleotides not matched to a gene: 3. CDR1 is KGHSH, CDR2 LQKENI, per germline. This CDR3 has 13 residues. The CDR3 sequence: CASSPMDRTEAFF. The CDR3 DNA sequence: TGTGCCAGCTCACCTATGGACAGGACTGAAGCTTTCTTT. Full variable domain (missing parts from reference TRBV18 and TRBJ1-1): NAGVMQNPRHLVRRRGQEARLRCSPMKGHSHVYWYRQLPEEGLKFMVYLQKENIIDESGMPKERFSAEFPKEGPSILRIQQVVRGDSAAYFCASSPMDRTEAFFGQGTRLTVV.

The chain has TRBV6-5 and TRBJ1-2, with D unresolved. Per the germline V gene, CDR1 is MNHEY and CDR2 is SVGAGI. V was shortened by 7 bases and J by 3 bases, with 12 bases between the two germline ends. The CDR3 loop spans 13 amino acids. The CDR3 protein is CASKLNPDYGYTF. The CDR3 bases are TGTGCCAGCAAATTGAACCCGGACTATGGCTACACCTTC.

The sample holds one count of this clone. The rearrangement uses TRBV6-6 and TRBJ2-1; D is unresolved. Germline V gene data show CDR1 as MNHNY and CDR2 as SVGAGI (reference sequence). The germline V and J ends were trimmed by 0 bases and 6 bases, with 12 bases remaining between them. The CDR3 contains 15 residues. The DNA for the CDR3 is TGTGCCAGCAGTTACTCGAGGCCCGGCTCCAATGAGCAGTTCTTC. Amino acid sequence: CASSYSRPGSNEQFF.

V is TRBV9 and J is TRBJ2-4; 9 nucleotides match TRBD1. The ends lost 5 bases at V and 9 bases at J; junction bases unmatched: 6. Germline values: CDR1 SGDLS, CDR2 YYNGEE. This CDR3 is 13 amino acids long. This CDR3 is CASSRDRASIQYF. CDR3 coding DNA: TGTGCCAGCAGTCGGGACAGGGCAAGCATTCAGTACTTC.

The V and J genes are TRBV28 and TRBJ2-7, with TRBD2 matching 8 bases. V was clipped by 2 bases and J by 6 bases; unmatched bases: 6. Germline V gene lookup returns CDR1 MDHEN and CDR2 SYDVKM. The CDR3 consists of 14 residues. Here the CDR3 reads CASSLRLAMAEQYF. CDR3 bases: TGTGCCAGCAGTTTAAGACTAGCGATGGCCGAGCAGTACTTC.

CDR3 coding DNA: TGTGCCTGGAGTGTAGGGGCAGGGCAACGGAATTTAGAAAAACTGTTTTTT. Translating gives CAWSVGAGQRNLEKLFF. V is TRBV30 and J is TRBJ1-4; weak D call: TRBD1 (5 bases). CDR1 is GTSNPN and CDR2 is SVGIG in the germline V gene (reference sequence). This CDR3 has 17 amino acids. The germline V and J ends were trimmed by 0 bases and 8 bases, with 22 bases remaining between them.